Shown below are 13 T cell receptor beta chains from a single sample sequenced in a study of vaccination and CD4 T cells after COVID-19. Treatment denoted: roughly 10-day PBMC culture with coronavirus spike peptide pools or control peptides (ViraFEST assay). Cultured CD4+ T cell DNA underwent sequencing with the Oncomine TCR Beta short-read assay. TCRdb called the PCR reads again in MiXCR, with one record for every CDR3 protein. This table has 20,000 to 25,000 distinct CDR3 sequences, around two fifths appearing once. These TCRs are of unknown antigen specificity. Specimen: CD4+ T cells from blood, cultured in vitro. The receptor source for this set is a human donor who had recovered from COVID-19.

This sequence joins TRBV11-2 and TRBJ2-1; possibly TRBD1 or TRBD2 for D (5 bases each). V was pared by 7 bases and J by 4 bases, with 23 bases between. The CDR3 length is 17 residues. Germline V gene data show CDR1 as SGHAT and CDR2 as FQNNGV. CDR3 nucleotides: TGTGCCAGCATCCCCACTTTTGGGACCCAACCGTACAATGAGCAGTTCTTC. Translation gives CASIPTFGTQPYNEQFF.

This chain uses TRBV28 with TRBJ2-3, with 9 bases lining up with TRBD1. The J call is uncertain, as TRBJ1-5 better fits the DNA end. CDR3 length equals 19 residues. Per germline, CDR1 MDHEN and CDR2 SYDVKM. The CDR3 coding sequence is TGTGCCAGCAGTTTTGGAGTCCTAGGACAGGGGAGCGCAGTCGATACGCAGCATTTT. Amino acid sequence: CASSFGVLGQGSAVDTQHF.

This chain joins TRBV11-1 and TRBJ2-2; 8 bases fit TRBD1. Germline V gene lookup returns CDR1 SGHAT and CDR2 FQDESV (reference sequence). This CDR3 contains 15 residues. V was clipped by 3 bases and J by 0 bases; unmatched bases: 0. The CDR3 loop is CASSLGQANTGELFF. CDR3 nucleotides: TGTGCCAGCAGCTTGGGACAGGCGAACACCGGGGAGCTGTTTTTT.

The chain carries TRBV7-8 and TRBJ2-7, with D hard to call. Trimming removed 2 bases from V and 4 bases from J, with 6 bases in between. The CDR3 has 12 residues. Germline CDR1 is SGHVS and CDR2 is FQNEAQ. CDR3 in amino acids: CASSLPSYEQYF. Here the CDR3 DNA reads TGTGCCAGCAGCTTACCTTCTTACGAGCAGTACTTC. The variable domain in full, completed from reference TRBV7-8 and TRBJ2-7, reads GAGVSQSPRYKVAKRGQDVALRCDPISGHVSLFWYQQALGQGPEFLTYFQNEAQLDKSGLPSDRFFAERPEGSVSTLKIQRTQQEDSAVYLCASSLPSYEQYFGPGTRLTVT.

This clonotype was observed a few times. V is TRBV24-1 and J is TRBJ1-5, with 7 bases matching TRBD1. Germline lookup yields CDR1 KGHDR and CDR2 SFDVKD. The J segment lost 3 bases and the V segment lost 2 bases, leaving 6 bases of the junction unmatched. The CDR3 has 16 amino acids. CDR3 nucleotide sequence: TGTGCCACCAGTGATTCGGGACAGACTTACAATCAGCCCCAGCATTTT. Protein product: CATSDSGQTYNQPQHF.

The chain uses TRBV20-1 and TRBJ2-7; 7 bases line up with TRBD1. The CDR3 consists of 13 residues. The V gene's germline CDR1 is DFQATT and CDR2 SNEGSKA (reference sequence). V shed 0 bases, J shed 4 bases, and the junction held 3 bases outside the gene matches. CDR3 region: CSAREYRGYEQYF. The CDR3 DNA is TGCAGTGCTAGAGAATACAGGGGTTACGAGCAGTACTTC.

The V gene is TRBV4-1, the J gene TRBJ2-3, with a tentative D call TRBD2 (6 bases). CDR1 and CDR2 from the germline V gene are MGHRA and YSYEKL. V gave up 2 bases and J gave up 0 bases, with 24 bases separating them. The CDR3 sequence is 20 residues long. CDR3 in DNA: TGCGCCAGCAGCCAAAGGCCCCGTCGCGGGGTATCTCCTAGCACAGATACGCAGTATTTT. Translating gives CASSQRPRRGVSPSTDTQYF.

This clonotype was counted a few times. The chain is built from TRBV7-2 and TRBJ2-5; 7 bases line up with TRBD2. Looked up from germline, CDR1 is SGHTA and CDR2 is FQGNSA. Trimming removed 5 bases from V and 5 bases from J; junction bases left unmatched: 2. The CDR3 has 12 residues. The DNA of the CDR3 is TGTGCCAGCAGCCAAGCGGGGGAGACCCAGTACTTC. It encodes CASSQAGETQYF.

V usage is TRBV7-3 and J usage is TRBJ1-1, with D unclear. The CDR3 is 13 amino acids. Trimming cost V 3 bases and J 0 bases, with 5 bases left between them. The V gene's germline CDR1 is SGHTA and CDR2 FQGTGA. This chain's CDR3 is CASSFSMNTEAFF. The DNA of the CDR3 is TGTGCCAGCAGCTTTTCTATGAACACTGAAGCTTTCTTT.

The table lists this clonotype with a few counts. The CDR3 spells CASTGTHTDTQYF. The CDR3 nucleotides are TGTGCCAGCACCGGGACACACACAGATACGCAGTATTTT. The chain links TRBV11-2 to TRBJ2-3, with D tentatively TRBD1 (6 bases). The CDR3 sequence is 13 residues long. Germline values: CDR1 SGHAT, CDR2 FQNNGV. The V end was cut by 7 bases, the J end by 2 bases, with 10 bases between.

This chain links TRBV6-1 with TRBJ1-2; TRBD1 is a possible D gene (5 bases). Per germline, CDR1 MNHNS and CDR2 SASEGT. Between the trimmed V and J ends, which lost 10 bases and 4 bases, there was a span of 13 bases. The length of the CDR3 is 12 residues. The CDR3 nucleotides read TGTGCCATCCGACAGTTCCCCTATGGCTACACCTTC. Protein sequence: CAIRQFPYGYTF.

This clonotype has a single count. The rearrangement uses TRBV20-1 and TRBJ2-7, with a possible D match to TRBD2 (7 bases). V was shortened by 2 bases and J by 6 bases, with 23 bases between the two germline ends. Germline V CDR1 and CDR2: DFQATT, SNEGSKA (reference sequence). The CDR3 sequence is 16 residues long. DNA for the CDR3: TGCAGTGCTAGACCTGCTTCGGGGGGCGCCAGACGCGAGCAGTACTTC. Translating it yields CSARPASGGARREQYF.

This chain connects TRBV10-2 to TRBJ1-2; 9 positions match TRBD1. V shed 4 bases, J shed 4 bases, and the junction held 10 bases outside the gene matches. This CDR3 is built from 16 residues. Germline CDR1 and CDR2: WSHSY and SAAADI. Here the CDR3 DNA reads TGCGCCAGCAGTGGAGCGGTAGACAGGGGGGTCTATGGCTACACCTTC. This translates into CASSGAVDRGVYGYTF.